Sequencing of this T cell receptor beta chain was carried out in a study of vaccination and CD4 T cells after COVID-19. Sequencing of DNA taken from cultured CD4+ T cells relied on the Oncomine TCR Beta short-read assay. Via MiXCR, TCRdb re-called the PCR reads, giving one row per CDR3 protein. The top ten clones hold more than 20% of a sample with some 6,500 distinct CDR3 sequences, approximately 48% of them seen once. Unmatched junction bases numbered 10, after V lost 2 bases and J lost 4 bases. The length of the CDR3 is 16 residues. Germline V gene data show CDR1 as MNHEY and CDR2 as SMNVEV (reference sequence). Notes on this clonotype: Its cognate antigen is unknown.

Treatment defined: approximately nine-day PBMC culture with coronavirus spike peptide pools or control peptides (ViraFEST assay). The collection of CD4+ T cells from the unexposed donor took place before the COVID-19 pandemic (2011-2018). The chain couples TRBV27 to TRBJ1-2, with 7 bases aligning to TRBD1. The clonotype was recovered from a human donor in good health. The sample taken for sequencing was CD4+ T cells from blood, cultured in vitro. CDR3 loop: CASSLASATGSYGYTF. The CDR3 DNA sequence: TGTGCCAGCAGTTTAGCTTCCGCGACAGGGAGCTATGGCTACACCTTC.